Sequencing of this T cell receptor beta chain was carried out in a study of T cells in Graves' hyperthyroidism and ophthalmopathy. The source material, RNA transcripts, was used to amplify TCR beta CDR3 regions. TCR CDR3 underwent first-round RT-PCR with the HTBI primer set. TCRdb re-analysed the multiplex PCR reads in MiXCR, keeping a single row per CDR3 protein. Seen here are about 360,000 distinct CDR3 sequences, 13% observed once, and the top ten hold around a tenth. With 0 bases clipped from V and 0 bases from J, the junction kept 1 base outside the gene matches. The germline gives CDR1 SGHRS, CDR2 YFSETQ. The CDR3 length is 16 residues. In this sample, this clonotype turned up many times. PBMCs were sourced from less than 12 ml fresh peripheral blood.

The specimen was blood. This sequence joins TRBV5-1 and TRBJ2-2; 8 bases match TRBD2. This TCR was recovered from a young woman with Graves' hyperthyroidism. The CDR3, as DNA: TGCGCCAGCAGCTTGGTTAGCGGGGCGAACACCGGGGAGCTGTTTTTT. Encoded protein: CASSLVSGANTGELFF. Supplemented by reference TRBV5-1 and TRBJ2-2, the full variable domain reads KAGVTQTPRYLIKTRGQQVTLSCSPISGHRSVSWYQQTPGQGLQFLFEYFSETQRNKGNFPGRFSGRQFSNSRSEMNVSTLELGDSALYLCASSLVSGANTGELFFGEGSRLTVL.